These 8 T cell receptor beta chains share one sample of origin, sequenced in a study of blood T cells in healthy people across ages. The authors ran a second PCR of about 6 to 12 cycles using a sample-barcoded 5' primer and a J-beta primer mix. A single record per CDR3 protein comes from TCRdb applying MiXCR to the 5' RACE reads. The sample lists 1.5 million to 2 million distinct CDR3 sequences, under 30% occurring once. The specimen was blood. The receptors shown here come from a woman aged 25 to 39 in good health.

The gene calls are TRBV5-1 and TRBJ2-7; 11 positions match TRBD2. This CDR3 region has 17 residues. Germline V gene lookup returns CDR1 SGHRS and CDR2 YFSETQ. Trimming removed 4 bases from V and 0 bases from J; junction bases left unmatched: 9. CDR3 in amino acids: CASSDRTSGWSSYEQYF. The CDR3 DNA sequence: TGCGCCAGCAGCGACCGGACTAGCGGGTGGAGCTCCTACGAGCAGTACTTC.

This sequence joins TRBV3-1 and TRBJ2-5, with a tentative D call TRBD2 (6 bases). Germline V gene data show CDR1 as LGHDT and CDR2 as YNNKEL (reference sequence). V was shortened by 0 bases and J by 2 bases, with 16 bases between the two germline ends. The CDR3 runs to 17 residues. The CDR3, as DNA: TGTGCCAGCAGCCAAGATTGTCCTAGCGCACCGCAAGAGACCCAGTACTTC. Its protein is CASSQDCPSAPQETQYF.

This chain joins TRBV6-1 and TRBJ2-1, with TRBD1 identical over 11 bases. The V gene end was trimmed by 9 bases and the J gene end by 7 bases; junction bases not matched to a gene: 2. The CDR3 totals 12 residues. CDR1 is MNHNS and CDR2 is SASEGT in the germline V gene. The CDR3 coding sequence is TGTGCCAGTGGACAGGGGGCTAATGAGCAGTTCTTC. Its translation: CASGQGANEQFF.

V and J are TRBV18 and TRBJ2-7, with 7 bases fitting TRBD1. V dropped 3 bases and J dropped 5; count of bases not matched to a gene: 7. This CDR3 contains 14 residues. CDR1 is KGHSH, CDR2 LQKENI, per germline. The CDR3 DNA reads TGTGCCAGCTCACCGCTGACAGGGATCGACGAGCAGTACTTC. Translating it yields CASSPLTGIDEQYF.

This clonotype was counted a few times. J is TRBJ2-4 and V is TRBV5-1; D not resolved. CDR1 is SGHRS, CDR2 YFSETQ, per germline. Trimming removed 5 bases at V and 3 bases at J, with 15 bases between. The length of the CDR3 is 15 residues. The CDR3 DNA reads as TGCGCCAGCAGTCCCCGCGGCGCGAGCAAAAACATTCAGTACTTC. The encoded protein is CASSPRGASKNIQYF.

The CDR3 sequence: CASGVSGRNEQFF. The CDR3 coding sequence is TGTGCCAGCGGAGTTAGCGGGAGAAATGAGCAGTTCTTC. V and J are TRBV27 and TRBJ2-1; 9 nucleotides agree with TRBD2. The CDR3 is 13 residues long. J lost 7 bases, V lost 8 bases, and 6 bases had no gene match. Germline CDR1 MNHEY, CDR2 SMNVEV (reference sequence).

The chain employs TRBV3-1 and TRBJ1-5, with D perhaps matching TRBD1 (5 bases). Germline V lookup: CDR1 LGHDT, CDR2 YNNKEL (reference sequence). The CDR3 loop spans 14 amino acids. The V end was cut by 3 bases, the J end by 4 bases, with 10 bases between. For the CDR3, the DNA is TGTGCCAGCAGCCACTGGGGGGATAATCAGCCCCAGCATTTT. It is translated as CASSHWGDNQPQHF. Combining the CDR3 with reference TRBV3-1 and TRBJ1-5 gives the whole variable domain DTAVSQTPKYLVTQMGNDKSIKCEQNLGHDTMYWYKQDSKKFLKIMFSYNNKELIINETVPNRFSPKSPDKAHLNLHINSLELGDSAVYFCASSHWGDNQPQHFGDGTRLSIL.

This clonotype was seen a handful of times. The V gene is TRBV7-2, the J gene TRBJ2-5, with 9 positions matching TRBD2. Germline V lookup: CDR1 SGHTA, CDR2 FQGNSA. The ends lost 5 bases at V and 4 bases at J; junction bases unmatched: 11. The CDR3 contains 16 residues. The CDR3 coding sequence is TGTGCCAGCAGCCGTACCGGTAGCGGGAGTGTAGAGACCCAGTACTTC. Its protein product is CASSRTGSGSVETQYF.